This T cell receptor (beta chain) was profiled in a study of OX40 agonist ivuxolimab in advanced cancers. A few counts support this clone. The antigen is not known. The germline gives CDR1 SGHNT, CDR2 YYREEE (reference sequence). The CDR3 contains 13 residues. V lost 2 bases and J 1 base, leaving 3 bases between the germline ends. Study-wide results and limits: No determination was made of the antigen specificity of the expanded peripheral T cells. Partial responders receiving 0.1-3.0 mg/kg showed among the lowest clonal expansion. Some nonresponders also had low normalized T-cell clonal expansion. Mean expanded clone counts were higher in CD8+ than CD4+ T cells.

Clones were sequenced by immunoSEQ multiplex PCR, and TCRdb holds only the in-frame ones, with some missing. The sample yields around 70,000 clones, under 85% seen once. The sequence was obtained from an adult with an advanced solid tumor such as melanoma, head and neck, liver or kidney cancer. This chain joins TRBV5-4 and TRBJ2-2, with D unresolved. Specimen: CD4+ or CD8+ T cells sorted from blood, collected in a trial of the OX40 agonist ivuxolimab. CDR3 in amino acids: CASSLWNTGELFF. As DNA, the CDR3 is TGTGCCAGCAGCTTATGGAACACCGGGGAGCTGTTTTTT.